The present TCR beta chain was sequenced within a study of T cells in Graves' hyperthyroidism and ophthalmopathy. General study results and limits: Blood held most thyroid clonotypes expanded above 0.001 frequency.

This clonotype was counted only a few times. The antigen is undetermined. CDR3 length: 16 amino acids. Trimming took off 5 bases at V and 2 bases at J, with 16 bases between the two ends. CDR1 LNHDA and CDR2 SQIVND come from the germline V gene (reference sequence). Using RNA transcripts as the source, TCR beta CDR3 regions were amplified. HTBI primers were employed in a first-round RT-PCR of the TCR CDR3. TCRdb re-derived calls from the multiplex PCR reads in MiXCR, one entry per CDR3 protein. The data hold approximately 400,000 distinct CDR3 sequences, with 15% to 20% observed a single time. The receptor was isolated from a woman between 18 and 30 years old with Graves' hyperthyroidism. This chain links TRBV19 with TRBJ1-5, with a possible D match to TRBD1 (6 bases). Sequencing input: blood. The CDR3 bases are TGTGCCAGTAGTCCCCGGGGGGGGGCAGGCAATCAGCCCCAGCATTTT. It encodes CASSPRGGAGNQPQHF.